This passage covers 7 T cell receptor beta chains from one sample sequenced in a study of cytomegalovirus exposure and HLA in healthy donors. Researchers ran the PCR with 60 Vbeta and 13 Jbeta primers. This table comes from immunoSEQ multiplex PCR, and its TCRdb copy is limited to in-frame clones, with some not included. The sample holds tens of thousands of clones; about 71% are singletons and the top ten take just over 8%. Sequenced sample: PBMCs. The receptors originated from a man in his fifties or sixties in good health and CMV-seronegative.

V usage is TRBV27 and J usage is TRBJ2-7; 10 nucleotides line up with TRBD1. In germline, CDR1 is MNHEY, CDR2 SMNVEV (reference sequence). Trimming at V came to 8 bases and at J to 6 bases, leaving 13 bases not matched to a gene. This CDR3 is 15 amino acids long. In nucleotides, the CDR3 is TGTGCCAGCGGGGTTTTCGGACAGGGGGGTTCCGAGCAGTACTTC. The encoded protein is CASGVFGQGGSEQYF.

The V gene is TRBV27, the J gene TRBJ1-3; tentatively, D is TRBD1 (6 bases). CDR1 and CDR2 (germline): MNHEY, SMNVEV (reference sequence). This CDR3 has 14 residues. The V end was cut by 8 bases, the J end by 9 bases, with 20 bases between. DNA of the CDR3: TGTGCCAGCGGGTCCGGTGGTGCGGGGGCCACCATATATTTT. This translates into CASGSGGAGATIYF.

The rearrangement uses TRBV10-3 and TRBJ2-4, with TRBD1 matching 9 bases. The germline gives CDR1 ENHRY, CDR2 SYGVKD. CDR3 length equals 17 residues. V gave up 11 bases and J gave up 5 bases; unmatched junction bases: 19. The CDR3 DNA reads TGTGCCTGGGGCTCAGTGAGTCCCCGACAGGGGGAAAACATTCAGTACTTC. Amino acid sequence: CAWGSVSPRQGENIQYF.

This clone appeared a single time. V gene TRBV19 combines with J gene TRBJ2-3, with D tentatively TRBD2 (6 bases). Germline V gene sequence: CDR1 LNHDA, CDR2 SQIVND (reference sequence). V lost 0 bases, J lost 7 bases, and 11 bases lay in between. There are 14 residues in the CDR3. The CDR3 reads CASSIDRDFYTQYF. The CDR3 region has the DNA TGTGCCAGTAGTATAGATCGGGACTTTTATACGCAGTATTTT.

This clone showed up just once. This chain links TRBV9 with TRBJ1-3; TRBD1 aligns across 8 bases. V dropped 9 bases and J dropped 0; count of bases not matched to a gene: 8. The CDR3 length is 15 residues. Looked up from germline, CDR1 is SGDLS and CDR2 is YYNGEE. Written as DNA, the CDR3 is TGTGCCACCCCCCAGGGGGCGAGCTCTGGAAACACCATATATTTT. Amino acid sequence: CATPQGASSGNTIYF.

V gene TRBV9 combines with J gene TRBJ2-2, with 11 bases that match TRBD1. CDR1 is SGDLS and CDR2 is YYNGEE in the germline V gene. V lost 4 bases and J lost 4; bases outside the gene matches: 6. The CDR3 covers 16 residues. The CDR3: CASSPPGTGGTGELFF. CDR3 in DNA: TGTGCCAGCAGCCCTCCAGGGACAGGGGGCACCGGGGAGCTGTTTTTT. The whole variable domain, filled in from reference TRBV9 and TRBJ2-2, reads DSGVTQTPKHLITATGQRVTLRCSPRSGDLSVYWYQQSLDQGLQFLIQYYNGEERAKGNILERFSAQQFPDLHSELNLSSLELGDSALYFCASSPPGTGGTGELFFGEGSRLTVL.

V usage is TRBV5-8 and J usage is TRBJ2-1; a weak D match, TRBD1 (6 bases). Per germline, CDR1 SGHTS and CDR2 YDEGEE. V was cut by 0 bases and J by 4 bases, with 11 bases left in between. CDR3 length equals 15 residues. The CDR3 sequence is CASSLGVGAYNEQFF. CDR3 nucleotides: TGTGCCAGCAGCTTGGGGGTGGGGGCTTACAATGAGCAGTTCTTC.